The clone carrying this T cell receptor (beta chain) was seen only once. TCRdb reprocessed the RT-PCR reads with MiXCR, giving one entry per CDR3 protein. The table lists more than 600,000 distinct CDR3 sequences, approximately 14% of them singletons. The clonotype was recovered from a female donor in good health, serving as a healthy control. Sequencing was performed on memory CD4+ T cells from blood.

The CDR3 DNA is TGTGCCAGTAGTCCCACTGGGTCTGTGAGGGGCCAGCCCCAGCATTTT. Translating gives CASSPTGSVRGQPQHF. This chain connects TRBV19 to TRBJ1-5; weak D call: TRBD1 (5 bases). Germline CDR1 reads LNHDA; CDR2 reads SQIVND (reference sequence). Trimming cost V 5 bases and J 7 bases, with 21 bases left between them. This CDR3 spans 16 amino acids.